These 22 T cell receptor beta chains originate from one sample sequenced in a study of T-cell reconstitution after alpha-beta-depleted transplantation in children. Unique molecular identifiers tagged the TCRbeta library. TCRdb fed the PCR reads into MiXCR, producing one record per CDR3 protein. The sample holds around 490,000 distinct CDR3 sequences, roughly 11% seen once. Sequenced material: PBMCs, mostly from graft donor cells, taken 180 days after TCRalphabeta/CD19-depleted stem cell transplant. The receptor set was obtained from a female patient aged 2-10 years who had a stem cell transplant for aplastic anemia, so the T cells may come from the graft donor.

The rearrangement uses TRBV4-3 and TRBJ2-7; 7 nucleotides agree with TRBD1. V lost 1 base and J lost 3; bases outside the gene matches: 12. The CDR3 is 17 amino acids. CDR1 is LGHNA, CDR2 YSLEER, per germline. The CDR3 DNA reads TGCGCCAGCAGCCAAGTGAGATCCGGGACAGACCTCTACGAGCAGTACTTC. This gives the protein CASSQVRSGTDLYEQYF.

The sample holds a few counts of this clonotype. DNA of the CDR3: TGTGCCAGCTCAGGGGAATTGGAGACCCAGTACTTC. This sequence encodes CASSGELETQYF. V and J are TRBV12-3 or TRBV12-4 and TRBJ2-5; a weak D match, TRBD1 (6 bases). Trimming took 8 bases from V and 5 from J, leaving 12 bases between them. The CDR3 sequence is 12 residues long.

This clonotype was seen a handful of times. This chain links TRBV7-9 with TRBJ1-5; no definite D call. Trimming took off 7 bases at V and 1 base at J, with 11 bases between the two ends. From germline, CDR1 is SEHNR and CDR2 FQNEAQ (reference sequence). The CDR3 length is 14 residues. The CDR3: CASTLVGSNQPQHF. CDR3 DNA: TGTGCCAGCACACTCGTGGGGAGCAATCAGCCCCAGCATTTT.

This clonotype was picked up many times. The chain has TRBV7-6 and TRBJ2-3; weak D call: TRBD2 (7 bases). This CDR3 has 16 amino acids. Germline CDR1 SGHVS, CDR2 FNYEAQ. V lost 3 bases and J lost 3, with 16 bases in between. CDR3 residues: CASSLATGRGTDTQYF. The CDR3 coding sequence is TGTGCCAGCAGCTTGGCTACAGGGAGGGGGACAGATACGCAGTATTTT.

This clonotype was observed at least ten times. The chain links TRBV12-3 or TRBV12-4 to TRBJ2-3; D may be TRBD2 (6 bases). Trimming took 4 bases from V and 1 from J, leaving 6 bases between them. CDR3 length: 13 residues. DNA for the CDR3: TGTGCCAGCAGTTCTAGCGGCACAGATACGCAGTATTTT. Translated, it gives CASSSSGTDTQYF.

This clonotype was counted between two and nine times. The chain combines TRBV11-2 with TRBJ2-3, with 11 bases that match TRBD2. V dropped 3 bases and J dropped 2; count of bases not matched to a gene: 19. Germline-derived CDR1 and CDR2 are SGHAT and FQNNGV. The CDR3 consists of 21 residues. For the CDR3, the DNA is TGTGCCAGCAGCTTTCTCGCCGTAAGGGGACATAGCGGGAGGGACACAGATACGCAGTATTTT. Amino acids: CASSFLAVRGHSGRDTDTQYF.

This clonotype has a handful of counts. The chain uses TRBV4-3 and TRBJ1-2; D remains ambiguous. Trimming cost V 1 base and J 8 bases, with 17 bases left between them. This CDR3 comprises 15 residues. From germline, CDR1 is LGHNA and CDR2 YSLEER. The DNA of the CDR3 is TGCGCCAGCAGCCAAGGAGCCATTCCGCGGGGAGGCTACACCTTC. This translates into CASSQGAIPRGGYTF.

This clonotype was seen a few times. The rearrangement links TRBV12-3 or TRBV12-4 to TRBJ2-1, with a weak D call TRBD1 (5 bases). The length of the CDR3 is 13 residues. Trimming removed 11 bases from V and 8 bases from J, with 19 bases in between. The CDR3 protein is CAVAGLVIDEQFF. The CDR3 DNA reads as TGTGCCGTTGCAGGGTTAGTAATTGATGAGCAGTTCTTC.

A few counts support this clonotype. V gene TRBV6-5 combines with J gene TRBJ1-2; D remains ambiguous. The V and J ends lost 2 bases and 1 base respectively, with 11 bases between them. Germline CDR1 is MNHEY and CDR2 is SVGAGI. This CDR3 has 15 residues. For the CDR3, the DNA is TGTGCCAGCAGTTACGCTACCTTGGTTAACTATGGCTACACCTTC. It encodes CASSYATLVNYGYTF.

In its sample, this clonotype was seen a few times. Here the CDR3 reads CSAEGLAGRETQYF. The CDR3 region has the DNA TGCAGTGCTGAGGGACTAGCGGGACGAGAGACCCAGTACTTC. This chain links TRBV20-1 with TRBJ2-5, with 13 nucleotides matching TRBD2. Germline V lookup: CDR1 DFQATT, CDR2 SNEGSKA (reference sequence). The V gene end was trimmed by 5 bases and the J gene end by 4 bases; junction bases not matched to a gene: 4. The CDR3 has 14 residues.

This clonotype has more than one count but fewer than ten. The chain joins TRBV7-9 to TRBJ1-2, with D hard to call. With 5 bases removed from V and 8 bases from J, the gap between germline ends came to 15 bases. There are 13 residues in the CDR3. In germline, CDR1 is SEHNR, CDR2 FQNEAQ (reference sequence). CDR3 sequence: CASSHPRARGYTF. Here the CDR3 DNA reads TGTGCCAGCAGCCACCCAAGGGCGAGGGGCTACACCTTC.

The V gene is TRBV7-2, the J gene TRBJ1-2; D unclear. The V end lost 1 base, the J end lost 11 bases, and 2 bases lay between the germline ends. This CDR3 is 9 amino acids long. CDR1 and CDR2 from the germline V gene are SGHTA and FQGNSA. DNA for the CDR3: TGTGCCAGCAGCTTAGGATACACCTTC. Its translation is CASSLGYTF.

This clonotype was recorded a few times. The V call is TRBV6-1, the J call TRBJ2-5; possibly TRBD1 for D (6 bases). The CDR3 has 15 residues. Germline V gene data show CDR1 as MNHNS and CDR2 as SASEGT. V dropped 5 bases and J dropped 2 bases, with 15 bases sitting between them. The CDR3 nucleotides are TGTGCCAGCAGTCTTGGCCAGGGGCTTCAAGAGACCCAGTACTTC. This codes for CASSLGQGLQETQYF.

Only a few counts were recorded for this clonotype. The CDR3: CATSIESGGTQYF. CDR3 nucleotide sequence: TGTGCCACCAGCATAGAGTCGGGAGGGACCCAGTACTTC. The chain carries TRBV15 and TRBJ2-5, with TRBD2 identical over 7 bases. V lost 4 bases, J lost 7 bases, and 6 bases stayed unmatched. The germline CDR1 and CDR2 sequences are LNHNV and YYDKDF (reference sequence). CDR3 length: 13 residues.

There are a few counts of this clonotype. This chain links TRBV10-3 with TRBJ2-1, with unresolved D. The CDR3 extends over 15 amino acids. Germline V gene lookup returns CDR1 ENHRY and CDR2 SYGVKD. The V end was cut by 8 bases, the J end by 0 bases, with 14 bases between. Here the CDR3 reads CAIAQADSSYNEQFF. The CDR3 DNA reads TGTGCCATCGCCCAGGCGGATAGCTCCTACAATGAGCAGTTCTTC.

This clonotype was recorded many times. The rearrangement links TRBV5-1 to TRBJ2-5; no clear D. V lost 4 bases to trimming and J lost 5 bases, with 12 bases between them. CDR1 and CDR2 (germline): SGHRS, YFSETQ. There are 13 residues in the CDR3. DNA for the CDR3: TGCGCCAGCAGCCCCGGGTCTAGGGAGACCCAGTACTTC. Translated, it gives CASSPGSRETQYF.

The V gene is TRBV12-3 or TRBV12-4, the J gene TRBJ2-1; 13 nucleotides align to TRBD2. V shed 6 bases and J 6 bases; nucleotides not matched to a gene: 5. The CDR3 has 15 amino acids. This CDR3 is CASRRTSGSGNEQFF. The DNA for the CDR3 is TGTGCCAGCAGGAGGACTAGCGGGAGTGGCAATGAGCAGTTCTTC.

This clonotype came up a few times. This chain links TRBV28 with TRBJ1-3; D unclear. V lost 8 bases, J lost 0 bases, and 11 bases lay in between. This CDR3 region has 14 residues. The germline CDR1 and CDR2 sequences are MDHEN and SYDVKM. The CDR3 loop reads CASGPGSSGNTIYF. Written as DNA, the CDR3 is TGTGCCAGCGGACCCGGGAGCTCTGGAAACACCATATATTTT.

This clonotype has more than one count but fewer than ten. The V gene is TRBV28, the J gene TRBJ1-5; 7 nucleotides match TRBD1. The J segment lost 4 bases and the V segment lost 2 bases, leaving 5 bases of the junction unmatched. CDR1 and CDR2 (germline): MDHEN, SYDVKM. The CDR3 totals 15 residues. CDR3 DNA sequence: TGTGCCAGCAGTTTAAGGACAGGACATAATCAGCCCCAGCATTTT. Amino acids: CASSLRTGHNQPQHF.

CDR3 amino acids: CASGVLGDEQFF. In nucleotides, the CDR3 is TGTGCCAGCGGGGTTCTCGGGGATGAGCAGTTCTTC. This rearrangement joins TRBV12-3 or TRBV12-4 to TRBJ2-1, with D maybe TRBD2 (5 bases). V was cut by 8 bases and J by 8 bases, with 13 bases left in between. The CDR3 extends over 12 amino acids.

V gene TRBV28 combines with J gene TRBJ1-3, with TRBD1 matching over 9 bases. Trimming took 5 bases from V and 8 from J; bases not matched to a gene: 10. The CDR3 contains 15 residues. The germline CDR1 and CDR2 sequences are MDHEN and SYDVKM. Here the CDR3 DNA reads TGTGCCAGCAGTCCCCCGGGACAGGGTCATTACACCATATATTTT. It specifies CASSPPGQGHYTIYF.

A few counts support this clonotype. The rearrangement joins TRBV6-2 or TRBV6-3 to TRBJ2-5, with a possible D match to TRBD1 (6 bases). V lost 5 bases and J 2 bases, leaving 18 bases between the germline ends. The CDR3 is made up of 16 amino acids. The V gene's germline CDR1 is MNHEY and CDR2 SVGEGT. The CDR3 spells CASSTWTVIRQETQYF. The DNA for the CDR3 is TGTGCCAGCAGTACCTGGACAGTCATCCGACAAGAGACCCAGTACTTC.